These T cell receptor beta chains were read from a single sample in a study of cytomegalovirus exposure and HLA in healthy donors. Here immunoSEQ multiplex PCR was the method, and the copy in TCRdb shows in-frame clones only, minus some. The table includes some 160,000 clones, 9.4% detected once. Sequenced sample: PBMCs. These receptors all come from a male donor in good health and CMV-seronegative. CDR3s include the opening cysteine and the closing phenylalanine or tryptophan. The order of the fields is CDR3 protein, CDR3 DNA, D gene, V gene, clone size, J gene. A D gene is named only where the DNA matches it firmly. A row's size may be missing; if present it is once, few, many or a size class.

CASSTSGGSYEQYF | TGTGCCAGCAGTACTAGCGGGGGCTCCTACGAGCAGTACTTC | TRBD2 | TRBV28 | few | TRBJ2-7
CASSVSRGNEKLFF | TGTGCCAGCAGTGTGAGCAGGGGTAATGAAAAACTGTTTTTT | - | TRBV7-9 | few | TRBJ1-4
CASSFRLGGTGELFF | TGCGCCAGCAGCTTTAGATTGGGAGGCACCGGGGAGCTGTTTTTT | - | TRBV5-1 | few | TRBJ2-2
CASSVFGTENQPQHF | TGTGCCAGCAGCGTATTCGGGACAGAGAATCAGCCCCAGCATTTT | TRBD1 | TRBV9 | - | TRBJ1-5
CASSLSTHYGYTF | TGTGCCAGCAGCTTATCCACTCACTATGGCTACACCTTC | - | TRBV7-6 | few | TRBJ1-2
CASSSRGSEAFF | TGTGCCAGCAGCTCGAGGGGGTCCGAAGCTTTCTTT | - | TRBV7-9 | few | TRBJ1-1
CASSSRLGALYGYTF | TGTGCCAGCAGTAGCAGGTTGGGGGCGCTTTATGGCTACACCTTC | - | TRBV27 | few | TRBJ1-2
CASSLKFRDNEQFF | TGCGCCAGCAGCTTGAAGTTCAGGGACAATGAGCAGTTCTTC | - | TRBV5-1 | few | TRBJ2-1
CASNPLAGGETQYF | TGTGCCAGCAACCCACTAGCGGGAGGAGAGACCCAGTACTTC | TRBD2 | TRBV7-9 | few | TRBJ2-5
CASSPTGFRSGNTIYF | TGTGCCAGCAGCCCGACAGGATTTCGCTCTGGAAACACCATATATTTT | - | TRBV5-6 | - | TRBJ1-3
CASSELAGNNEQFF | TGTGCCAGCAGTGAACTAGCGGGAAATAATGAGCAGTTCTTC | TRBD2 | TRBV6-4 | few | TRBJ2-1
CASSQDRGRLSPGF | TGCGCCAGCAGCCAAGATCGGGGTCGGCTCTCCCCGGGATTT | - | TRBV4-3 | - | TRBJ1-1
CASSLGGGVLYNEQFF | TGTGCCAGCAGTCTAGGCGGGGGGGTGCTCTACAATGAGCAGTTCTTC | TRBD2 | TRBV27 | - | TRBJ2-1
CASSFGGAGNQPQHF | TGTGCCAGCAGTTTTGGCGGTGCGGGCAATCAGCCCCAGCATTTT | - | TRBV28 | - | TRBJ1-5
CASIGGGLTDTQYF | TGCGCCAGCATTGGGGGGGGATTAACAGATACGCAGTATTTT | TRBD2 | TRBV5-1 | - | TRBJ2-3
CASSTSRGPYGYTF | TGTGCCAGCAGTACTAGCAGAGGGCCCTATGGCTACACCTTC | - | TRBV28 | few | TRBJ1-2
CASSLAAGLNTEAFF | TGTGCCAGCAGCTTAGCGGCGGGGCTCAACACTGAAGCTTTCTTT | - | TRBV7-9 | - | TRBJ1-1
CSAGQGRGETQYF | TGCAGCGCTGGACAGGGCCGAGGGGAGACCCAGTACTTC | TRBD1 | TRBV29-1 | - | TRBJ2-5
CASSTGLAGAEQFF | TGTGCCAGTAGTACTGGACTAGCGGGAGCTGAGCAGTTCTTC | TRBD2 | TRBV19 | - | TRBJ2-1
CASSQDRGTSGRADTQYF | TGTGCCAGCAGCCAAGATCGTGGGACTAGCGGGAGAGCAGATACGCAGTATTTT | TRBD2 | TRBV4-2 | - | TRBJ2-3